These T cell receptor beta chains were read from a single sample in a study of blood T cell repertoires in COVID-19. Repertoires were generated with immunoSEQ multiplex PCR, while TCRdb's copy carries only in-frame clones and drops some. The sample consists of roughly 84,000 clones, over 80% of them appearing once. The sequencing sample was made of peripheral blood. The receptors stem from an elderly man with active or convalescent COVID-19. Both conserved end residues are part of each CDR3. A D gene is named only where the DNA matches it firmly. Part of the rows lack a size; the others show once, few, many or a class for expanded clones.

TRBJ1-3,NA,TRBV28,few,TGTGCCAGCCTAACCCGCGCCTCTGGAAACACCATATATTTT,CASLTRASGNTIYF
TRBJ1-3,NA,TRBV19,NA,TGTGCCAGTAGTGTACAGAGCTCTGGAAACACCATATATTTT,CASSVQSSGNTIYF
TRBJ1-2,TRBD1,TRBV15,NA,TGTGCCACCAGCAGCCTCGGACAGGGGAACTATGGCTACACCTTC,CATSSLGQGNYGYTF
TRBJ1-2,TRBD1,TRBV28,NA,TGTGCCAGCCGTGCAACAGGGGGCAGGGGTGGCTACACCTTC,CASRATGGRGGYTF
TRBJ2-5,NA,TRBV10-3,NA,TGTGCCATCAGTTGGACAGAACAAGAGACCCAGTACTTC,CAISWTEQETQYF
TRBJ1-2,NA,TRBV6-5,NA,TGTGCCAGCAGTTACTCGGGCGGCGGGGGCTACACCTTC,CASSYSGGGGYTF
TRBJ2-3,NA,TRBV5-1,NA,TGCGCCAGCACCAGTAACACAGATACGCAGTATTTT,CASTSNTDTQYF
TRBJ2-3,NA,TRBV6-5,NA,TGTGCCAGCAGTTACTCGGGCGGGTCTAGCACAGATACGCAGTATTTT,CASSYSGGSSTDTQYF
TRBJ1-6,NA,TRBV6-5,once,TGTGCCAGCAACGACTGGAGCTCCTATAATTCACCCCTCCACTTT,CASNDWSSYNSPLHF
TRBJ2-1,TRBD1,TRBV9,NA,TGTGCCAGCAGCGTAGGGCCGGGACAGGGCCGTCCCTACAATGAGCAGTTCTTC,CASSVGPGQGRPYNEQFF